This T cell receptor (beta chain) is from a study of cytomegalovirus exposure and HLA in healthy donors. The wider study: Of some 410 genotyped donors, roughly 76% grouped in the Caucasian-associated ancestry cluster.

The PCR had 60 Vbeta and 13 Jbeta primers. TCRdb's table, derived via immunoSEQ multiplex PCR, lists solely in-frame clones and lacks some. The data show about 150,000 clones, approximately 86% seen once. Samples came from healthy bone marrow donors. The length of the CDR3 is 13 residues. V lost 6 bases and J lost 4; bases outside the gene matches: 5. The germline V gene encodes CDR1 MNHEY and CDR2 SMNVEV (reference sequence). This clone turned up a few times. This clonotype originated in a woman in her forties or fifties in good health and CMV-seropositive. Specimen: PBMCs. The rearrangement uses TRBV27 and TRBJ1-2, with TRBD1 identical over 7 bases. CDR3 nucleotide sequence: TGTGCCAGCAGCCCGGACAGGAGCTATGGCTACACCTTC. This gives the protein CASSPDRSYGYTF.